Below are 20 T cell receptor beta chains sequenced from a single sample in a study of PD-1 blockade in classical Hodgkin lymphoma. Time point: cycle 4 day 1 (C4D1), after about 6 weeks of nivolumab. Every patient was affected by relapse after autologous stem cell transplantation, while exposure to brentuximab vedotin was not uniform. The method was immunoSEQ multiplex PCR; TCRdb's version includes in-frame clones alone and lacks a portion of them. The table lists roughly 64,000 clones, about 90% of them singletons. This sample comprised peripheral blood mononuclear cells (PBMCs), obtained before the fourth cycle of nivolumab. These receptors came from a human donor with classical Hodgkin lymphoma.

The V call is TRBV7-6, the J call TRBJ2-1; 7 bases are a match to TRBD1. V was pared by 4 bases and J by 9 bases, with 6 bases of the junction left unmatched. The germline V gene encodes CDR1 SGHVS and CDR2 FNYEAQ. The CDR3 has 13 amino acids. CDR3 sequence reads: CASSSSDRAEQFF. The CDR3 coding sequence is TGTGCCAGCAGCTCGAGCGACAGGGCTGAGCAGTTCTTC.

V gene TRBV9 combines with J gene TRBJ2-1, with a weak D call TRBD1 (5 bases). V lost 0 bases to trimming and J lost 7 bases, with 11 bases between them. This CDR3 region has 14 residues. Germline-derived CDR1 and CDR2 are SGDLS and YYNGEE. The chain's CDR3 is CASSVGAAGNEQFF. CDR3 nucleotide sequence: TGTGCCAGCAGCGTAGGAGCAGCAGGGAATGAGCAGTTCTTC. The complete variable domain, with remaining parts taken from reference TRBV9 and TRBJ2-1, reads DSGVTQTPKHLITATGQRVTLRCSPRSGDLSVYWYQQSLDQGLQFLIQYYNGEERAKGNILERFSAQQFPDLHSELNLSSLELGDSALYFCASSVGAAGNEQFFGPGTRLTVL.

This clone was seen only once. The chain joins TRBV10-3 to TRBJ2-2, with D tentatively TRBD1 (6 bases). In germline, CDR1 is ENHRY, CDR2 SYGVKD. This CDR3 has 13 amino acids. Trimming took off 6 bases at V and 6 bases at J, with 11 bases between the two ends. This CDR3 reads CAISQQGAGELFF. The CDR3 DNA sequence: TGTGCCATCAGCCAACAGGGAGCCGGGGAGCTGTTTTTT.

This chain links TRBV19 with TRBJ1-5, with TRBD1 as a possible D gene (5 bases). This CDR3 has 16 amino acids. The V end was cut by 9 bases, the J end by 3 bases, with 21 bases between. Germline values: CDR1 LNHDA, CDR2 SQIVND (reference sequence). For the CDR3, the DNA is TGTGCCAGCGACCCAGACAGATCATACGACAATCAGCCCCAGCATTTT. This sequence encodes CASDPDRSYDNQPQHF. Based on the CDR3 plus reference TRBV19 and TRBJ1-5, the full variable domain is DGGITQSPKYLFRKEGQNVTLSCEQNLNHDAMYWYRQDPGQGLRLIYYSQIVNDFQKGDIAEGYSVSREKKESFPLTVTSAQKNPTAFYLCASDPDRSYDNQPQHFGDGTRLSIL.

This clone was found a few times. CDR3 nucleotide sequence: TGTGCCAGCAGCCCCCTGGGCCAGCCCCAGCATTTT. Translated: CASSPLGQPQHF. The chain is built from TRBV6-5 and TRBJ1-5; D remains ambiguous. This CDR3 contains 12 residues. Trimming removed 6 bases at V and 7 bases at J, with 10 bases between. The germline V gene encodes CDR1 MNHEY and CDR2 SVGAGI.

The chain links TRBV27 to TRBJ2-1, with 8 bases identical to TRBD1. The trim removed 4 bases at V and 7 bases at J, leaving 15 bases unmatched. Germline assignment: CDR1 MNHEY and CDR2 SMNVEV (reference sequence). CDR3 size: 17 residues. CDR3: CASSSTRTGWGWNEQFF. The CDR3 DNA follows: TGTGCCAGCAGTTCAACACGGACAGGGTGGGGGTGGAATGAGCAGTTCTTC.

The rearrangement uses TRBV2 and TRBJ2-5; a weak D match, TRBD2 (6 bases). The J call may be mistaken, given a closer DNA end match to TRBJ2-7. CDR3 length equals 12 residues. Germline-derived CDR1 and CDR2 are SNHLY and FYNNEI. The CDR3 sequence is CASKREVDEQYF. DNA of the CDR3: TGTGCCAGCAAAAGGGAGGTGGACGAGCAGTACTTC.

V gene TRBV27 combines with J gene TRBJ2-1, with D tentatively TRBD2 (6 bases). Trimming took off 5 bases at V and 4 bases at J, with 9 bases between the two ends. Per the germline V gene, CDR1 is MNHEY and CDR2 is SMNVEV (reference sequence). The CDR3 spans 13 residues. In DNA, the CDR3 is TGTGCCAGCAGTCCGGGGGAGTACAATGAGCAGTTCTTC. It translates to CASSPGEYNEQFF.

This clone was counted a few times. The chain is built from TRBV6-5 and TRBJ1-1, with TRBD1 matching over 8 bases. This CDR3 is built from 14 residues. The trim removed 0 bases at V and 13 bases at J, leaving 10 bases unmatched. Germline V gene sequence: CDR1 MNHEY, CDR2 SVGAGI. The CDR3 DNA reads TGTGCCAGCAGTTACTCTTCCCCCGGGACAGGAGATTTCTTT. Amino acids: CASSYSSPGTGDFF.

This sequence joins TRBV19 and TRBJ2-5; D is ambiguous. CDR3 length equals 14 residues. Trimming removed 0 bases at V and 4 bases at J, with 9 bases between. From germline, CDR1 is LNHDA and CDR2 SQIVND (reference sequence). CDR3 nucleotides: TGTGCCAGTAGTATAGATAAGGATAGAGAGACCCAGTACTTC. Amino acid sequence: CASSIDKDRETQYF.

Written as DNA, the CDR3 is TGTGCCATCAGAACGGGACAGGGTGTGGATGAGCAGTTCTTC. Translation: CAIRTGQGVDEQFF. This chain joins TRBV10-3 and TRBJ2-1, with 9 nucleotides matching TRBD1. Germline lookup yields CDR1 ENHRY and CDR2 SYGVKD. The CDR3 runs 14 residues. Trimming cost V 6 bases and J 8 bases; bases outside gene matches: 8.

This clone was seen more than once but under ten times. CDR3 region: CASSQEWTGPWGYTF. Written as DNA, the CDR3 is TGCGCCAGCAGCCAAGAATGGACAGGGCCTTGGGGCTACACCTTC. This chain links TRBV4-1 with TRBJ1-2; 8 bases align to TRBD1. V dropped 0 bases and J dropped 8; count of bases not matched to a gene: 8. The CDR3 has 15 amino acids. Germline loops: CDR1 MGHRA, CDR2 YSYEKL.

For the CDR3, the DNA is TGCGCCAGCAGCCCCCACGCGGGGGCGCATTTCGCTTTCTTT. Amino acids: CASSPHAGAHFAFF. The chain has TRBV5-1 and TRBJ1-1, with D possibly TRBD1 on 6 matching bases. The germline V gene encodes CDR1 SGHRS and CDR2 YFSETQ. The CDR3 spans 14 residues. V gave up 4 bases and J gave up 11 bases, with 21 bases separating them.

V gene TRBV7-9 combines with J gene TRBJ2-7; perhaps TRBD1 as D (6 bases). The CDR3 is made up of 15 amino acids. Germline V gene lookup returns CDR1 SEHNR and CDR2 FQNEAQ (reference sequence). The V end was cut by 5 bases, the J end by 6 bases, with 20 bases between. CDR3 sequence (DNA): TGTGCCAGCAGCCTTCCCCCCCACACAGGGTCCGAGCAGTACTTC. Amino acids: CASSLPPHTGSEQYF.

The chain recombines TRBV7-9 with TRBJ2-1; 9 bases are shared with TRBD2. The V gene end was trimmed by 4 bases and the J gene end by 2 bases; junction bases not matched to a gene: 3. Germline loops: CDR1 SEHNR, CDR2 FQNEAQ (reference sequence). CDR3 length equals 15 residues. The CDR3 region is CASSSLAGTYNEQFF. CDR3 bases: TGTGCCAGCAGCTCTCTAGCGGGGACCTACAATGAGCAGTTCTTC.

This chain joins TRBV25-1 and TRBJ2-1; the D is unclear. V was cut by 8 bases and J by 7 bases, with 9 bases left in between. Germline V gene data show CDR1 as MGHDK and CDR2 as SYGVNS. There are 11 residues in the CDR3. DNA for the CDR3: TGTGCCAGCGGCGAATTTAATGAGCAGTTCTTC. Translating it yields CASGEFNEQFF.

The genes are TRBV7-9 and TRBJ1-1; TRBD1 aligns across 10 bases. The length of the CDR3 is 15 residues. With V trimmed by 6 bases and J by 2 bases, 6 bases remained unmatched. Per the germline V gene, CDR1 is SEHNR and CDR2 is FQNEAQ (reference sequence). The CDR3 DNA is TGTGCCAGCAGAAGACAGGGGGCGGTTAACACTGAAGCTTTCTTT. Amino acids: CASRRQGAVNTEAFF. Looking up the rest from reference TRBV7-9 and TRBJ1-1 gives the full variable domain: DTGVSQNPRHKITKRGQNVTFRCDPISEHNRLYWYRQTLGQGPEFLTYFQNEAQLEKSRLLSDRFSAERPKGSFSTLEIQRTEQGDSAMYLCASRRQGAVNTEAFFGQGTRLTVV.

The gene calls are TRBV12-5 and TRBJ2-1, with 8 bases matching TRBD2. Germline V lookup: CDR1 LGHNT, CDR2 FRNRAP. The trim removed 2 bases at V and 8 bases at J, leaving 8 bases unmatched. CDR3 size: 15 residues. The CDR3: CASGLRGGRRDEQFF. The CDR3 bases are TGTGCTAGTGGTTTGCGGGGGGGGCGACGGGATGAGCAGTTCTTC.

This chain joins TRBV18 and TRBJ2-1, with D tentatively TRBD1 or TRBD2 (5 bases each). Germline CDR1 is KGHSH and CDR2 is LQKENI. The CDR3 is made up of 13 amino acids. V lost 6 bases to trimming and J lost 9 bases, with 15 bases between them. The CDR3 DNA reads as TGTGCCAGCTCGCCGGTTGCCGGGACTGAGCAGTTCTTC. This translates into CASSPVAGTEQFF. Full variable domain (rest looked up from reference TRBV18 and TRBJ2-1): NAGVMQNPRHLVRRRGQEARLRCSPMKGHSHVYWYRQLPEEGLKFMVYLQKENIIDESGMPKERFSAEFPKEGPSILRIQQVVRGDSAAYFCASSPVAGTEQFFGPGTRLTVL.

The J gene is TRBJ1-1, the V gene TRBV5-4, with unresolved D. CDR1 and CDR2 from the germline V gene are SGHNT and YYREEE (reference sequence). This CDR3 region has 13 residues. V shed 4 bases and J shed 7 bases, with 14 bases lying between them. CDR3 amino acids: CASSPDPQLEAFF. CDR3 coding DNA: TGTGCCAGCAGCCCAGATCCGCAGCTTGAAGCTTTCTTT.